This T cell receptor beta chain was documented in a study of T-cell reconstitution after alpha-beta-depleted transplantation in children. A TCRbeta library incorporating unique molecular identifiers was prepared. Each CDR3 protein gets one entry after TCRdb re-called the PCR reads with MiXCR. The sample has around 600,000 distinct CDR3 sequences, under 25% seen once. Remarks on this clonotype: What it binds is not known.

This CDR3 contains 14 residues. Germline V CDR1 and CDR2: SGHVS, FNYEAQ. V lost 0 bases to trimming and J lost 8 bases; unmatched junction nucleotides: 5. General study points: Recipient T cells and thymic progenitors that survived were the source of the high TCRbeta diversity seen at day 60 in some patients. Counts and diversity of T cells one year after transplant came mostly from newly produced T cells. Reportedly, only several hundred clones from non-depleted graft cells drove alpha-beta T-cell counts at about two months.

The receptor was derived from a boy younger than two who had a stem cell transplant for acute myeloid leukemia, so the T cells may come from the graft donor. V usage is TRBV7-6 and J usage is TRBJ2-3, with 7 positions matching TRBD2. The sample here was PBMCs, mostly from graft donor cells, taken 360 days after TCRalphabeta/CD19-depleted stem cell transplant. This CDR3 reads CASSLANERGTQYF. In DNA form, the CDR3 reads TGTGCCAGCAGCTTAGCCAACGAGCGGGGTACGCAGTATTTT.